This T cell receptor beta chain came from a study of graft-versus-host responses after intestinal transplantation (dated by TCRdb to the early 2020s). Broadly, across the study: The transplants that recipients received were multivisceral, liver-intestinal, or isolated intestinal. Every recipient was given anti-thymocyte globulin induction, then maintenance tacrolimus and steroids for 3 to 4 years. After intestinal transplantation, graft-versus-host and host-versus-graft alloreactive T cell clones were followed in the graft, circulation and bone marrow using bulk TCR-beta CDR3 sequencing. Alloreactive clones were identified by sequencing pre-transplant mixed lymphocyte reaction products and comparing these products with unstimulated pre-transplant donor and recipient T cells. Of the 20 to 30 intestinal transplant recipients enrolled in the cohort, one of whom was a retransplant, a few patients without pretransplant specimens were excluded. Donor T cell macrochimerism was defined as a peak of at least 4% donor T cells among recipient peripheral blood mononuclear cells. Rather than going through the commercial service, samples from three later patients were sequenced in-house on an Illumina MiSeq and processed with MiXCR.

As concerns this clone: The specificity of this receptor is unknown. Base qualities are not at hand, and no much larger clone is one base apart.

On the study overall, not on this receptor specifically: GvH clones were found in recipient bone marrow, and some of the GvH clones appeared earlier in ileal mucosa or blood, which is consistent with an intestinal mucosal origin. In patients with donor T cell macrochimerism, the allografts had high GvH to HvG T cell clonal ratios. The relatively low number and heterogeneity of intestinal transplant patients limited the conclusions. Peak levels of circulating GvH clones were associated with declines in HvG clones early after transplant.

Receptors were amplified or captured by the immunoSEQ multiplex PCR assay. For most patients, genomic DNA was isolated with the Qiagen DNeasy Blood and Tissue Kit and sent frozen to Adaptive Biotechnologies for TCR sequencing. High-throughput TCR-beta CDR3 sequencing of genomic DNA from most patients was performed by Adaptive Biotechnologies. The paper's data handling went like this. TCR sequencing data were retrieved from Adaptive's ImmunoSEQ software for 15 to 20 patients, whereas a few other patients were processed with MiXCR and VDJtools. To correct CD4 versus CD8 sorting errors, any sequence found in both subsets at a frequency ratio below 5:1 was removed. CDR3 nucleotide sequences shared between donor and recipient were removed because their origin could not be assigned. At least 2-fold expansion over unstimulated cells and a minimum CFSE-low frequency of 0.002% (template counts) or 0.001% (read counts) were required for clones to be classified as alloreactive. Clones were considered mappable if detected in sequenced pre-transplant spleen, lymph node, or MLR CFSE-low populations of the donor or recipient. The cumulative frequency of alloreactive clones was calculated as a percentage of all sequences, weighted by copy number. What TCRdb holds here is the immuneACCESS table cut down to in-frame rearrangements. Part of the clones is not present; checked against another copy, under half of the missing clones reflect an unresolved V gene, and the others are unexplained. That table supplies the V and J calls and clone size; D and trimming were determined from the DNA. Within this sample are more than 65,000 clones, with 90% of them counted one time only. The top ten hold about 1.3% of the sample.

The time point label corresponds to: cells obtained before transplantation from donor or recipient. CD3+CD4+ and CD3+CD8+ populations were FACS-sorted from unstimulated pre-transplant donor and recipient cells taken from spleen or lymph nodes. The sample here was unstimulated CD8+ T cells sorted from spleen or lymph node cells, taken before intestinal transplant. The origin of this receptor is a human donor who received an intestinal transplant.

The bases read TGTGCCAGCAGCCTTGGTGTAGCGGGGTCCTACGAGCAGTACTTC. Its coded protein is CASSLGVAGSYEQYF. The V and J segments used are TRBV13 and TRBJ2-7; 8 middle bases align to TRBD2. Including the terminal cysteine and phenylalanine, the CDR3 comprises 15 residues. CDR3 DNA is the only sequence kept; it has 45 bases, read in frame from the first base. Germline trimming amounts to 5 bases on V and 1 base on J, with 7 as the count of junction bases outside the gene matches. The germline V gene (reference sequence) gives CDR1 as PRHDT and CDR2 as FYEKMQ.